Given below is one TCR beta chain in context. The target antigen is unknown. In each case, RNA was isolated and then reverse transcribed into cDNA as the sequencing template. The data were produced by immunoSEQ multiplex PCR, yet TCRdb's version contains in-frame clones alone and is incomplete. The data show more than 150,000 clones, with about 50% seen just once and roughly 21% held by the top ten. This sample is drawn from a study of CD8+ T cells in alopecia areata. Study-wide context: Treated patients swallowed 5 to 10 mg of oral tofacitinib twice daily. Dosing spanned 6 to 18 months on tofacitinib, then 6 months off drug. Overall study results and limits: Compared with mice, patients displayed less clear TCR sharing, possibly for HLA-related reasons.

V was pared by 0 bases and J by 2 bases, with 12 bases between. Per germline, CDR1 SGHDT and CDR2 YYEEEE. CDR3 length: 15 residues. PBMCs served as the source from which CD4+ and CD8+ T cells were sorted. The sequence was collected from a human donor with alopecia areata. V and J are TRBV5-6 and TRBJ2-7, with D maybe TRBD2 (6 bases). The specimen comprised CD8+ T cells sorted from blood, sampled at week 0. The CDR3: CASSLVSSAAYEQYF. CDR3 sequence (DNA): TGTGCCAGCAGCTTGGTTTCTAGCGCCGCCTACGAGCAGTACTTC.